Listed below are T cell receptor beta chains from one sample, sequenced in a study of CD8+ T cells in alopecia areata. The repertoire was sequenced with immunoSEQ multiplex PCR; TCRdb's copy has only in-frame clones and lacks some. The sample holds 150,000 to 200,000 clones, under 80% seen once. This sample comprised CD4+ T cells sorted from blood, obtained around week 49, from a patient treated with tofacitinib. The receptors here all came from a human donor with alopecia areata. The CDR3 runs from the conserved cysteine through the conserved F or W. The order of the fields is J gene, V gene, CDR3 protein.

TRBJ2-7 TRBV30 CAWSVRKLYEQYF
TRBJ1-2 TRBV29-1 CSVEVPGQGYGYTF
TRBJ2-6 TRBV25-1 CASSSPSHSGANVLTF
TRBJ2-3 TRBV11-2 CASSGGVFTDTQYF
TRBJ1-6 TRBV27 CASTPGRSDNNSPLHF
TRBJ2-5 TRBV18 CASSPRQGQETQYF
TRBJ1-1 TRBV6-5 CASRTDTEAFF
TRBJ1-6 TRBV6-5 CASRGDYNSPLHF
TRBJ2-7 TRBV5-1 CASSFGQSYEQYF
TRBJ2-4 TRBV2 CASTPGLAENIQYF
TRBJ2-1 TRBV4-3 CASSQVLATYNEQFF
TRBJ1-5 TRBV29-1 CSASGVGSNQPQHF
TRBJ2-7 TRBV5-6 CASSHSGTSYEQYF
TRBJ1-2 TRBV9 CASSERQSSNYGYTF
TRBJ2-7 TRBV7-2 CASRKRLALGAEQYF
TRBJ2-2 TRBV19 CASRDQGRTGELFF
TRBJ2-7 TRBV28 CASSFPTGGRSYEQYF
TRBJ1-5 TRBV29-1 CSALQGRDQPQHF
TRBJ2-7 TRBV6-6 CASSWTGGSSYEQYF
TRBJ1-6 TRBV15 CATTDILDSPLHF
TRBJ2-3 TRBV19 CASSTKGGGLSTDTQYF
TRBJ1-5 TRBV30 CAWSSQGDQPQHF
TRBJ2-1 TRBV30 CAWSVRGGLGNEQFF
TRBJ2-1 TRBV18 CASSPPLSSYNEQFF
TRBJ1-5 TRBV6-1 CASSDPIQGNQPQHF
TRBJ2-7 TRBV7-9 CASSPDRRLYF
TRBJ2-7 TRBV9 CASSVGTDRGYEQYF
TRBJ2-3 TRBV6-5 CASSYSSAPGTDTQYF
TRBJ2-2 TRBV5-1 CASSLGTSGDTGELFF
TRBJ2-5 TRBV11-2 CASSLQGTVRETQYF
TRBJ2-1 TRBV5-1 CASSKRESLYNEQFF
TRBJ2-3 TRBV5-1 CASKVENTDTQYF
TRBJ2-3 TRBV21-1 CASSKDPGNVDTQYF
TRBJ2-3 TRBV9 CASSVVRGAGTDTQYF
TRBJ2-5 TRBV10-2 CASSESGRGHGTQYF
TRBJ2-1 TRBV19 CASSPDRSSYNEQFF
TRBJ2-3 TRBV4-3 CASSQAGRTSTDTQYF
TRBJ1-6 TRBV2 CASSTNSPLHF
TRBJ2-3 TRBV7-9 CASSLVDTQYF
TRBJ2-1 TRBV29-1 CSVEGSSYNEQFF
TRBJ2-6 TRBV4-1 CASSQGRGAGANVLTF
TRBJ2-3 TRBV4-3 CASSLSSAASTDTQYF
TRBJ2-2 TRBV19 CASSIVGPSGGTGELFF
TRBJ2-5 TRBV29-1 CSVEGQGWETQYF
TRBJ1-1 TRBV29-1 CSVLNRAEAFF
TRBJ1-1 TRBV30 CAFSDRDTEAFF
TRBJ1-6 TRBV19 CASSNRTNNSPLHF
TRBJ2-7 TRBV29-1 CSVGDRVSYEQYF
TRBJ2-7 TRBV25-1 CASSAGTPTLEQYF
TRBJ2-7 TRBV7-7 CASSLGGAYSYEQYF
TRBJ2-7 TRBV4-3 CASSRSLTGSYEQYF
TRBJ1-5 TRBV4-3 CASSQEYGLGQGAQPQHF
TRBJ2-3 TRBV9 CASSVTGYTDTQYF